A selection of T cell receptor beta chains follows, all from one sample in a study of T cells in Graves' hyperthyroidism and ophthalmopathy. TCRdb itself ran the multiplex PCR reads through MiXCR, one entry per CDR3 protein. This table holds 640,000 or so distinct CDR3 sequences, over 12% found once. Sequences were obtained from blood. The receptor set was obtained from a woman in her thirties or forties with Graves' ophthalmopathy. Both conserved end residues are trimmed from each CDR3. Where a row states a size, it is once, few, many or the class of an expanded clone; other rows omit it.

size	V	J	CDR3
many	TRBV29-1	TRBJ2-5	SVAIAGATQY
many	TRBV28	TRBJ2-4	ASSFPGGSAGIQY
few	TRBV6-2/TRBV6-3	TRBJ2-2	ASSLAGRSTGELF
many	TRBV28	TRBJ1-5	ASSSVNSGQPQH
many	TRBV24-1	TRBJ2-5	ATSTDSGLQETQY
many	TRBV3-1	TRBJ1-5	ASSQAAGYPPQH
few	TRBV18	TRBJ2-5	ASSPTASSAQGEGEAQY
-	TRBV6-1	TRBJ2-2	ASSQDGPLTGGLF
-	TRBV30	TRBJ2-2	AWSGAALSSGNTGELF
many	TRBV6-1	TRBJ2-5	ASREYVTRETQY
-	TRBV12-3/TRBV12-4	TRBJ2-7	ASSFIRGGQGFEQY
many	TRBV12-3/TRBV12-4	TRBJ2-2	ASSPIAGVTGELF
-	TRBV18	TRBJ1-5	ASSPNQAGSNQPQH
many	TRBV6-1	TRBJ2-7	ASREEGISYEQY
-	TRBV6-2/TRBV6-3	TRBJ1-5	ASSYSTTQPQH
-	TRBV19	TRBJ2-7	ASSVELAGGPGEQY
many	TRBV19	TRBJ1-1	ASSILSLMNTEAF
-	TRBV10-3	TRBJ2-5	AISPAAGGQETQY
many	TRBV12-3/TRBV12-4	TRBJ2-2	ASSSQGVWTGELF
many	TRBV30	TRBJ1-2	AWSRGSSLPGYGYT
-	TRBV2	TRBJ2-2	ASRPGQGPGELF
-	TRBV11-2	TRBJ2-7	ASTPRIEQY
many	TRBV19	TRBJ2-2	ASSIGGTSHTGELF
many	TRBV4-1	TRBJ1-2	ASSQESSYGYT
many	TRBV10-3	TRBJ2-2	AISESSAGELF
many	TRBV7-2	TRBJ2-7	ASSRGLAGVSEQY
many	TRBV6-1	TRBJ1-6	ASSNRRNNSPLH
few	TRBV10-3	TRBJ2-2	AIRQGATGELF
many	TRBV5-1	TRBJ2-7	ASSAGYEQY
many	TRBV7-2	TRBJ2-5	ASSLFGLALRSEAQY
many	TRBV12-3/TRBV12-4	TRBJ2-7	ASSLGLDEQY
-	TRBV6-2/TRBV6-3	TRBJ2-7	ASKDRADYEQY
-	TRBV6-1	TRBJ1-1	ASSVVPGGQKPEAL
many	TRBV12-3/TRBV12-4	TRBJ2-7	ASSYKVPFYEQY
many	TRBV2	TRBJ2-4	ASSDLGLLWAKNIQY
few	TRBV12-3/TRBV12-4	TRBJ2-4	ASSLARTLAKNIQY
few	TRBV6-2/TRBV6-3	TRBJ2-4	ASRAGTGWVIQY
many	TRBV5-1	TRBJ2-2	ASSMGLRATGELF
many	TRBV12-3/TRBV12-4	TRBJ1-2	ASSLSRALNYGYT